The 20 T cell receptor beta chains reported below all come from one sample, sequenced in a study of vaccination effects on CD4 cells after COVID-19. Using viral peptide pools, the ViraFEST assay grew out antigen-specific CD4+ T cells prior to sequencing. Upon completion of around eleven days in culture, CD4+ T cells were isolated. PCR showed that the person got SARS-CoV-2 infection at some point between March and December 2020. The cohort was immunized with two doses of either the BNT162b2 or mRNA-1273 vaccine. The assay was immunoSEQ multiplex PCR, and TCRdb's table has in-frame clones only and misses some. The sample lists 15,000 to 20,000 clones, less than 85% occurring once. These receptors lack a known antigen. Sample: CD4+ T cells from PBMCs cultured with SARS-CoV-2 spike peptides, taken after COVID-19 vaccination. The receptors derive from a human donor who had a prior SARS-CoV-2 infection.

This chain links TRBV15 with TRBJ1-4; D might be TRBD1 (5 bases). Germline lookup yields CDR1 LNHNV and CDR2 YYDKDF (reference sequence). This CDR3 comprises 16 residues. The germline V and J ends were trimmed by 1 base and 7 bases, with 16 bases remaining between them. CDR3 residues: CATSRGLAGRAEKLFF. CDR3 bases: TGTGCCACCAGCAGAGGTCTTGCGGGGCGTGCTGAAAAACTGTTTTTT.

The J gene is TRBJ1-1, the V gene TRBV3-1 (or the pseudogene TRBV3-2); D not certain. The CDR3 loop spans 12 amino acids. V was clipped by 2 bases and J by 3 bases, with 4 bases between them. CDR1 is LGHDT and CDR2 is YNNKEL in the germline V gene (reference sequence). CDR3 DNA sequence: TGTGCCAGCAGCCAAAGAGACACTGAAGCTTTCTTT. Protein sequence: CASSQRDTEAFF.

The gene calls are TRBV4-1 and TRBJ1-2, with 7 bases that match TRBD1. The CDR3 has 16 residues. Germline V CDR1 and CDR2: MGHRA, YSYEKL. V trimming: 2 bases; J trimming: 8 bases; junction bases outside the gene matches: 14. This chain's CDR3 is CASSQFTRDRGEGYTF. As DNA, the CDR3 is TGCGCCAGCAGCCAATTTACCCGGGACAGAGGAGAAGGCTACACCTTC.

The chain couples TRBV5-1 to TRBJ1-2; 10 bases agree with TRBD1. The germline CDR1 and CDR2 sequences are SGHRS and YFSETQ. This CDR3 has 15 residues. The V gene end was trimmed by 4 bases and the J gene end by 0 bases; junction bases not matched to a gene: 3. In DNA form, the CDR3 reads TGCGCCAGCAGCGCGGACAGGGGGTCTAACTATGGCTACACCTTC. Translation: CASSADRGSNYGYTF.

This clone was observed once. This chain uses TRBV2 with TRBJ1-2, with D hard to call. V gave up 6 bases and J gave up 6 bases, with 14 bases separating them. CDR3 length: 13 residues. Germline CDR1 SNHLY, CDR2 FYNNEI. The DNA of the CDR3 is TGTGCCAGCAGCGTATCGCCAGAGAATGGCTACACCTTC. It specifies CASSVSPENGYTF.

J is TRBJ2-1 and V is TRBV5-1; 13 bases align to TRBD2. The CDR3 runs to 16 residues. With 0 bases clipped from V and 5 bases from J, the junction kept 2 bases outside the gene matches. Germline V gene data show CDR1 as SGHRS and CDR2 as YFSETQ. The CDR3 coding sequence is TGCGCCAGCAGCTTGGGAGGACTAGCGGGGGACAATGAGCAGTTCTTC. It codes for CASSLGGLAGDNEQFF.

The gene calls are TRBV12-5 and TRBJ1-3, with no clear D. CDR1 LGHNT and CDR2 FRNRAP come from the germline V gene. V dropped 3 bases and J dropped 8 bases, with 8 bases sitting between them. This CDR3 comprises 12 residues. Here the CDR3 DNA reads TGTGCTAGTGGTTTTAACGTAGACACCATATATTTT. It translates to CASGFNVDTIYF.

J is TRBJ2-3 and V is TRBV25-1, with D hard to call. V dropped 5 bases and J dropped 1 base, with 4 bases sitting between them. Germline V CDR1 and CDR2: MGHDK, SYGVNS. This CDR3 has 12 amino acids. The CDR3 coding sequence is TGTGCCAGCAGTCCAGGCACAGATACGCAGTATTTT. Amino acid sequence: CASSPGTDTQYF.

The J gene is TRBJ2-7, the V gene TRBV7-5; the D call of TRBD2 is as the table states it, not checked on the DNA. TRBV7-5 represents a pseudogene. The CDR3 length is 14 residues. CDR3 sequence: CARSMDYSLYEQYF. CDR3 sequence (DNA): TGTGCCAGAAGTATGGACTACTCCCTCTACGAGCAGTACTTC.

The chain carries TRBV6-5 and TRBJ2-4; 12 positions match TRBD1. Germline assignment: CDR1 MNHEY and CDR2 SVGAGI. V was pared by 5 bases and J by 7 bases, with 3 bases of the junction left unmatched. The CDR3 has 14 residues. The CDR3 here is CASSPGTGGNIQYF. DNA of the CDR3: TGTGCCAGCAGTCCCGGGACAGGGGGCAACATTCAGTACTTC.

The table lists this clone with a few counts. V usage is TRBV6-5 and J usage is TRBJ2-7; the D is unclear. This CDR3 is built from 14 residues. CDR1 MNHEY and CDR2 SVGAGI come from the germline V gene. V lost 4 bases and J lost 1, with 11 bases in between. The CDR3 DNA is TGTGCCAGCAGTTCCCCGGGCGGTTCCTACGAGCAGTACTTC. This encodes CASSSPGGSYEQYF.

As DNA, the CDR3 is TGTGCCAGCAGTTACTCCCCAGGGTATAGTGAAGCTTTCTTT. As protein: CASSYSPGYSEAFF. The genes are TRBV6-5 and TRBJ1-1, with a possible D match to TRBD1 (5 bases). The V gene lost 0 bases and the J gene lost 7 bases, with 12 bases spanning the gap. CDR3 length: 14 residues. Germline loops: CDR1 MNHEY, CDR2 SVGAGI.

The gene calls are TRBV9 and TRBJ2-5, with D unresolved. V was cut by 7 bases and J by 2 bases, with 18 bases left in between. Germline CDR1 SGDLS, CDR2 YYNGEE. The CDR3 has 15 amino acids. The CDR3 protein is CASSREVRSQETQYF. The CDR3 DNA follows: TGTGCCAGCTCTAGGGAAGTCCGGAGTCAAGAGACCCAGTACTTC.

The chain carries TRBV28 and TRBJ2-2, with 7 bases aligning to TRBD2. V trimming: 1 base; J trimming: 4 bases; junction bases outside the gene matches: 12. CDR3 size: 18 residues. Germline lookup yields CDR1 MDHEN and CDR2 SYDVKM. This CDR3 is CASSLLTSRSLGTGELFF. The CDR3, as DNA: TGTGCCAGCAGTTTATTGACTAGCCGCTCGCTGGGCACCGGGGAGCTGTTTTTT. The full variable domain, with the rest looked up from reference TRBV28 and TRBJ2-2, is DVKVTQSSRYLVKRTGEKVFLECVQDMDHENMFWYRQDPGLGLRLIYFSYDVKMKEKGDIPEGYSVSREKKERFSLILESASTNQTSMYLCASSLLTSRSLGTGELFFGEGSRLTVL.

The chain is built from TRBV24-1 and TRBJ2-1, with D possibly being TRBD1 (5 bases). With 0 bases removed from V and 7 bases from J, the gap between germline ends came to 9 bases. The CDR3 runs to 14 residues. Per germline, CDR1 KGHDR and CDR2 SFDVKD. CDR3 DNA: TGTGCCACCAGTGATTTGAGGGGTCAGAATGAGCAGTTCTTC. Protein: CATSDLRGQNEQFF.

V is TRBV29-1 and J is TRBJ2-7; 12 positions match TRBD2. With 5 bases clipped from V and 1 base from J, the junction kept 3 bases outside the gene matches. The CDR3 is made up of 14 amino acids. Germline V CDR1 and CDR2: SQVTM, ANQGSEA. The CDR3 is CSVRGLAGSYEQYF. CDR3 in DNA: TGCAGCGTTCGGGGACTAGCGGGTTCCTACGAGCAGTACTTC.

This clone has only a few counts. CDR3 loop: CASRQTGGSEKLFF. In DNA form, the CDR3 reads TGTGCCAGCAGGCAGACAGGGGGAAGTGAAAAACTGTTTTTT. The chain employs TRBV2 and TRBJ1-4; TRBD1 matches 9 bases. Germline-derived CDR1 and CDR2 are SNHLY and FYNNEI. The CDR3 is 14 amino acids. Losses at the gene ends were 6 bases for V and 7 bases for J; bases not matched to a gene: 6.

The rearrangement links TRBV5-6 to TRBJ2-6, with D perhaps matching TRBD2 (7 bases). The CDR3 is 15 amino acids. The V and J ends lost 5 bases and 4 bases respectively, with 13 bases between them. Germline V gene sequence: CDR1 SGHDT, CDR2 YYEEEE. In DNA form, the CDR3 reads TGTGCCAGCAGGGGGGGGACACTGGGGGCCAACGTCCTGACTTTC. Protein product: CASRGGTLGANVLTF.

The V and J genes are TRBV11-2 and TRBJ1-4; maybe TRBD1 (5 bases). Per germline, CDR1 SGHAT and CDR2 FQNNGV. This CDR3 region has 16 residues. Trimming cost V 5 bases and J 8 bases, with 21 bases left between them. This CDR3 reads CASSPRRIGAGEKLFF. The CDR3 nucleotides read TGTGCCAGCAGCCCCAGGCGAATTGGGGCCGGGGAAAAACTGTTTTTT.

This clone is large (0.1 to 1%). The genes are TRBV6-1 and TRBJ2-7; D gene unclear. Germline V gives CDR1 MNHNS, CDR2 SASEGT. V was cut by 1 base and J by 2 bases, with 18 bases left in between. The CDR3 is made up of 17 amino acids. CDR3 in amino acids: CASSEGGHFGDAYEQYF. The DNA of the CDR3 is TGTGCCAGCAGTGAAGGGGGTCACTTCGGCGACGCCTACGAGCAGTACTTC.